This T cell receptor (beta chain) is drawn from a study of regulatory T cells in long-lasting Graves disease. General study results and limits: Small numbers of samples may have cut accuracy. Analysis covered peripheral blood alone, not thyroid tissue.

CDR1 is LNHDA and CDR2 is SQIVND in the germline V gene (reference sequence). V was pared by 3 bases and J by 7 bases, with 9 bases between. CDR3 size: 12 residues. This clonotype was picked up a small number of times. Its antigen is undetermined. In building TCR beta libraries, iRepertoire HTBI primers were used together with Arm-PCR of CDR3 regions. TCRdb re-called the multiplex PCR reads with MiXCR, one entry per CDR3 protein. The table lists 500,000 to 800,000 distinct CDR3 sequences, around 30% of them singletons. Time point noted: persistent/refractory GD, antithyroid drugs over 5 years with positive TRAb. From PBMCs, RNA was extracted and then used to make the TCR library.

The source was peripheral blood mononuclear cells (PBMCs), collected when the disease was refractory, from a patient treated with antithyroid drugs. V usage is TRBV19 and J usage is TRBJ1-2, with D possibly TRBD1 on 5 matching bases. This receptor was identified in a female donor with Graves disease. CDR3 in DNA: TGTGCCAGTAGTATCGGCAGGGTTGGCTACACCTTC. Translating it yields CASSIGRVGYTF.